Below, 23 T cell receptor beta chains from the same sample are listed, as sequenced in a study of radiotherapy plus CTLA-4 blockade in lung cancer. Repertoires were generated with immunoSEQ multiplex PCR, while TCRdb's copy carries only in-frame clones and drops some. The sample contains some 77,000 clones, around 87% of which appear only once. This specimen consisted of peripheral blood, obtained from a patient treated with radiotherapy plus ipilimumab. The source is a human donor with non-small cell lung cancer who had a partial response to radiotherapy plus ipilimumab.

This clone was counted a single time. CDR3: CARVGWKRECDNEQFF. For the CDR3, the DNA is TGTGCCAGAGTGGGTTGGAAGCGGGAGTGCGACAATGAGCAGTTCTTC. The V gene is TRBV5-3, the J gene TRBJ2-1, with 8 bases that match TRBD2. TRBV5-3 is flagged as an ORF with uncertain function. With V trimmed by 7 bases and J by 5 bases, 14 bases remained unmatched. This CDR3 is 16 amino acids long.

The genes are TRBV2 and TRBJ2-2; TRBD1 agrees at 7 bases. Germline CDR1 reads SNHLY; CDR2 reads FYNNEI. V dropped 4 bases and J dropped 2; count of bases not matched to a gene: 4. CDR3 length: 15 residues. CDR3 DNA sequence: TGTGCCAGCAGTGCGGACAGGACCAACACCGGGGAGCTGTTTTTT. Protein sequence: CASSADRTNTGELFF.

The chain carries TRBV5-1 and TRBJ2-2, with TRBD2 identical over 11 bases. The J segment lost 1 base and the V segment lost 2 bases, leaving 7 bases of the junction unmatched. The CDR3 runs 18 residues. Germline V gives CDR1 SGHRS, CDR2 YFSETQ. The CDR3 loop reads CASSLLPGTSGNTGELFF. The DNA for the CDR3 is TGCGCCAGCAGCTTACTTCCCGGGACTAGCGGGAACACCGGGGAGCTGTTTTTT.

CDR3 amino acids: CASSQGSLGLAGGTGELFF. For the CDR3, the DNA is TGTGCCAGCAGCCAAGGAAGCCTAGGGCTAGCGGGAGGAACCGGGGAGCTGTTTTTT. This chain joins TRBV4-2 and TRBJ2-2, with 11 positions matching TRBD2. CDR1 and CDR2 from the germline V gene are LGHNA and YNFKEQ. Trimming at V came to 1 base and at J to 5 bases, leaving 12 bases not matched to a gene. The CDR3 totals 19 residues.

With regard to this clone: Sequence at one end of the junction differs from germline and may be a read error. The chain uses TRBV2 and TRBJ1-5; the match to TRBD1 covers 7 bases. Per germline, CDR1 SNHLY and CDR2 FYNNEI. The CDR3 runs 13 residues. CDR3 protein: CASSRDSNQLQHF. CDR3 nucleotides: TGTGCCAGCAGTAGGGACAGCAATCAGCTCCAGCATTTT.

The rearrangement links TRBV28 to TRBJ2-1; D is unclear. This CDR3 region has 12 residues. The germline CDR1 and CDR2 sequences are MDHEN and SYDVKM. V was shortened by 6 bases and J by 10 bases, with 13 bases between the two germline ends. This chain's CDR3 is CASSPLSGEQFF. The CDR3 region has the DNA TGTGCCAGCAGCCCACTTTCCGGGGAGCAGTTCTTC.

This chain joins TRBV9 and TRBJ2-2, with D maybe TRBD2 (6 bases). The CDR3 extends over 14 amino acids. The germline V gene has CDR1 SGDLS and CDR2 YYNGEE. In DNA, the CDR3 is TGTGCTACAGCAACGGGCGGGATGTCCGGGGAGCTGTTTTTT. This sequence encodes CATATGGMSGELFF.

This chain uses TRBV19 with TRBJ2-1; 11 bases fit TRBD1. CDR1 LNHDA and CDR2 SQIVND come from the germline V gene (reference sequence). Trimming at V came to 5 bases and at J to 4 bases, leaving 4 bases not matched to a gene. This CDR3 is built from 15 residues. The CDR3 reads CASSSDRGLYNEQFF. DNA for the CDR3: TGTGCCAGTAGTTCGGACAGGGGGCTGTACAATGAGCAGTTCTTC.

The V and J genes are TRBV30 and TRBJ2-1; 12 nucleotides align to TRBD2. The CDR3 extends over 17 amino acids. With V trimmed by 4 bases and J by 0 bases, 7 bases remained unmatched. The germline V gene has CDR1 GTSNPN and CDR2 SVGIG (reference sequence). The chain's CDR3 is CAWNGLAGPLSYNEQFF. As DNA, the CDR3 is TGTGCCTGGAATGGACTAGCGGGGCCCCTCTCCTACAATGAGCAGTTCTTC.

The V call is TRBV12-2, the J call TRBJ2-7; the table's D call, TRBD2, was not checked against the DNA. TRBV12-2 is tagged as a pseudogene. The length of the CDR3 is 16 residues. This chain's CDR3 is CASRSLAGAPIYEQYV. The CDR3 nucleotides are TGTGCAAGTCGCTCCCTAGCGGGAGCCCCAATCTACGAGCAGTACGTC.

This CDR3 is CASSFLGGLLNTGELFF. Written as DNA, the CDR3 is TGTGCCAGCAGTTTCCTAGGTGGACTCTTAAACACCGGGGAGCTGTTTTTT. The chain combines TRBV28 with TRBJ2-2, with D maybe TRBD2 (5 bases). The CDR3 runs to 17 residues. With 3 bases removed from V and 2 bases from J, the gap between germline ends came to 16 bases. The germline V gene has CDR1 MDHEN and CDR2 SYDVKM.

The V call is TRBV18, the J call TRBJ1-2, with D possibly matching TRBD1 (5 bases). V was trimmed by 3 bases and J by 5 bases, leaving 10 bases between them. This CDR3 is 13 amino acids long. Per the germline V gene, CDR1 is KGHSH and CDR2 is LQKENI. The CDR3 sequence is CASSPGTPYGYTF. CDR3 in DNA: TGTGCCAGCTCACCCGGGACTCCATATGGCTACACCTTC.

The chain combines TRBV28 with TRBJ1-1; possibly TRBD1 for D (6 bases). Trimming took off 4 bases at V and 2 bases at J, with 14 bases between the two ends. The V gene's germline CDR1 is MDHEN and CDR2 SYDVKM. This CDR3 is 15 amino acids long. The CDR3 spells CASSSTRGYNTEAFF. CDR3 in DNA: TGTGCCAGCAGTTCGACCAGGGGTTATAACACTGAAGCTTTCTTT.

This clone showed up just once. This rearrangement joins TRBV7-9 to TRBJ2-3; 9 positions agree with TRBD2. Germline loops: CDR1 SEHNR, CDR2 FQNEAQ (reference sequence). CDR3 length: 15 amino acids. The V gene end was trimmed by 4 bases and the J gene end by 4 bases; junction bases not matched to a gene: 6. The CDR3 bases are TGTGCCAGCAGCTCGGGACTAGCAGGCGCAGATACGCAGTATTTT. Protein sequence: CASSSGLAGADTQYF.

V gene TRBV2 combines with J gene TRBJ2-1; D is unclear. This CDR3 comprises 14 residues. The V end was cut by 6 bases, the J end by 3 bases, with 12 bases between. CDR1 is SNHLY and CDR2 is FYNNEI in the germline V gene. The CDR3 here is CASSPQVRYNEQFF. The CDR3 DNA follows: TGTGCCAGCAGCCCCCAGGTCCGCTACAATGAGCAGTTCTTC.

This sequence joins TRBV5-4 and TRBJ1-1; maybe TRBD1 (6 bases). Trimming stripped 2 bases from V and 1 base from J, with 9 bases between. Germline lookup yields CDR1 SGHNT and CDR2 YYREEE (reference sequence). CDR3 length: 14 residues. CDR3 region: CASSLGQPNTEAFF. The CDR3 DNA is TGTGCCAGCAGCTTAGGACAGCCGAACACTGAAGCTTTCTTT.

The rearrangement links TRBV27 to TRBJ1-1; D possibly corresponds to TRBD1 (5 bases). The CDR3 covers 13 residues. V shed 4 bases and J shed 4 bases, with 10 bases lying between them. The germline gives CDR1 MNHEY, CDR2 SMNVEV (reference sequence). The CDR3 protein is CASSSGALTEAFF. CDR3 DNA sequence: TGTGCCAGCAGTTCTGGGGCGCTCACTGAAGCTTTCTTT.

The V gene is TRBV4-2, the J gene TRBJ1-5, with no clear D. Trimming removed 0 bases from V and 5 bases from J, with 11 bases in between. The CDR3 has 15 amino acids. Germline CDR1 and CDR2: LGHNA and YNFKEQ. DNA of the CDR3: TGTGCCAGCAGCCAAGAATCCGTGAGTCATCAGCCCCAGCATTTT. As protein: CASSQESVSHQPQHF.

J is TRBJ2-3 and V is TRBV5-1, with D possibly being TRBD2 (6 bases). Trimming shortened V by 4 bases and J by 2 bases, and 14 bases separated the two germline ends. Germline V lookup: CDR1 SGHRS, CDR2 YFSETQ. The CDR3 runs 15 residues. CDR3 sequence: CASSGRTSPTDTQYF. In DNA, the CDR3 is TGCGCCAGCAGCGGCCGAACTAGCCCCACAGATACGCAGTATTTT. The variable domain in full, with the rest retrieved from reference TRBV5-1 and TRBJ2-3, is KAGVTQTPRYLIKTRGQQVTLSCSPISGHRSVSWYQQTPGQGLQFLFEYFSETQRNKGNFPGRFSGRQFSNSRSEMNVSTLELGDSALYLCASSGRTSPTDTQYFGPGTRLTVL.

The chain is built from TRBV10-1 and TRBJ2-7, with D possibly matching TRBD1 (5 bases). CDR1 is WNHNN, CDR2 SYGVQD, per germline (reference sequence). The CDR3 contains 13 residues. The DNA for the CDR3 is TGCGCCAGGAGTGAGAAGGGGCAGTACGAGCAGTACGTC. Translated, it gives CARSEKGQYEQYV.

This sequence joins TRBV7-8 and TRBJ2-7, with 10 bases lining up with TRBD2. This CDR3 contains 14 residues. Per the germline V gene, CDR1 is SGHVS and CDR2 is FQNEAQ. V shed 6 bases and J 2 bases; nucleotides not matched to a gene: 4. The DNA for the CDR3 is TGTGCCAGCAGTCGGACTAGCGGACCCTACGAGCAGTACTTC. This codes for CASSRTSGPYEQYF.

This rearrangement joins TRBV9 to TRBJ1-2; 7 bases agree with TRBD1. Germline CDR1 SGDLS, CDR2 YYNGEE. The V gene end was trimmed by 0 bases and the J gene end by 5 bases; junction bases not matched to a gene: 7. The CDR3 covers 15 residues. CDR3 bases: TGTGCCAGCAGCGTAGAGCCAGGGGGGAGGTATGGCTACACCTTC. It is translated as CASSVEPGGRYGYTF.

The V call is TRBV7-9, the J call TRBJ2-2; a possible D gene is TRBD1 (6 bases). Germline loops: CDR1 SEHNR, CDR2 FQNEAQ (reference sequence). Trimming stripped 5 bases from V and 6 bases from J, with 13 bases between. The CDR3 sequence is 14 residues long. CDR3 loop: CASSPHEGAGELFF. The DNA of the CDR3 is TGTGCCAGCAGCCCACATGAGGGGGCCGGGGAGCTGTTTTTT.